This TCR beta chain appears in the sequencing data of a study of blood T cell repertoires in COVID-19. Study-wide background: Samples came from the United States, Italy and Spain, spanning acute and convalescent COVID-19. PBMCs, B-cell-depleted T cells, or T cells were the source of the cDNA or gDNA that made up the material.

Germline values: CDR1 KGHDR, CDR2 SFDVKD. V shed 4 bases and J shed 4 bases, with 6 bases lying between them. The CDR3 is 13 amino acids. Original processing methods: For nucleated cells, counts were estimated from reference gene primer amplification. The method was immunoSEQ multiplex PCR; TCRdb's version includes in-frame clones alone and lacks a portion of them. V and J calls and clone size follow that table, whereas D and trimming were derived from the DNA. The data show fewer than 60,000 clones, approximately 95% seen once. The sequencing input was peripheral blood. This receptor was taken from a man aged 60 to 69 with COVID-19, enrolled during active disease. This rearrangement joins TRBV24-1 to TRBJ2-2; the D is unclear. Written as DNA, the CDR3 is TGTGCCACCAGTGACCTCCTCACCGGGGAGCTGTTTTTT. This gives the protein CATSDLLTGELFF.